This T cell receptor beta chain was obtained from a study of blood T cell repertoires in COVID-19. Background on the study: Material from acute and convalescent COVID-19 was sourced from the United States, Italy and Spain.

As originally analysed: Cell counts per sample came from amplifying reference gene primers. Sequencing used immunoSEQ multiplex PCR; TCRdb keeps in-frame clones, though not all of them. V, J and clone size derive from that table, while D and trimming were established from the DNA sequence. In the table there are about 260,000 clones, under 90% of which are singletons. Per the germline V gene, CDR1 is LGHNA and CDR2 is YNFKEQ. This CDR3 has 16 residues. V dropped 1 base and J dropped 6 bases, with 18 bases sitting between them. Participants came from some 26 US areas, aged roughly 18 to 95 years. Cohorts were determined from participant-reported clinical history.

V and J are TRBV4-2 and TRBJ1-1; TRBD1 might be the D (5 bases). The clonotype originates from a man aged 30 to 39 with acute COVID-19. The specimen sequenced was PBMCs or T cells enriched from blood (not recorded which). The CDR3 protein is CASSQGSPGRGAEAFF. DNA for the CDR3: TGTGCCAGCAGCCAAGGCTCCCCGGGGAGGGGAGCTGAAGCTTTCTTT.